These 9 T cell receptor beta chains were sequenced from one sample in a study of blood T cell repertoires in COVID-19. Measured with immunoSEQ multiplex PCR; TCRdb has only the in-frame clones, and not every one. The table records roughly 13,000 clones, roughly 78% of them present only once. The specimen sequenced was peripheral blood. The receptors originated from a human donor in a cohort sampled during active COVID-19.

The chain uses TRBV5-4 and TRBJ2-6, with 7 bases aligning to TRBD1. Looked up from germline, CDR1 is SGHNT and CDR2 is YYREEE (reference sequence). The CDR3 totals 15 residues. V shed 2 bases, J shed 2 bases, and the junction held 1 base outside the gene matches. Here the CDR3 reads CASSFQGAGANVLTF. The CDR3 DNA sequence: TGTGCCAGCAGCTTCCAGGGGGCTGGGGCCAACGTCCTGACTTTC.

V gene TRBV7-2 combines with J gene TRBJ1-2; TRBD1 aligns across 10 bases. V was pared by 2 bases and J by 7 bases, with 7 bases of the junction left unmatched. Germline CDR1 and CDR2: SGHTA and FQGNSA. CDR3 length equals 15 residues. This chain's CDR3 is CASSLTSGQGSGYTF. In DNA form, the CDR3 reads TGTGCCAGCAGCTTAACCTCGGGACAGGGGTCTGGCTACACCTTC.

V gene TRBV19 combines with J gene TRBJ1-2; a weak D match, TRBD1 (5 bases). CDR1 LNHDA and CDR2 SQIVND come from the germline V gene (reference sequence). The CDR3 runs 13 residues. V lost 6 bases, J lost 1 base, and 9 bases lay in between. CDR3 sequence: CASSGHVNYGYTF. The CDR3 bases are TGTGCCAGTAGCGGACATGTTAACTATGGCTACACCTTC.

This CDR3 reads CASSLEAGGSYEQYF. CDR3 DNA sequence: TGTGCCAGCAGCTTAGAGGCGGGGGGCTCCTACGAGCAGTACTTC. The chain employs TRBV7-6 and TRBJ2-7; TRBD2 aligns across 8 bases. The CDR3 loop spans 15 amino acids. After removal of 1 base from V and 0 bases from J, the junction contained 2 bases not matched to a gene. Germline lookup yields CDR1 SGHVS and CDR2 FNYEAQ. The entire variable domain, with the rest obtained from reference TRBV7-6 and TRBJ2-7, is as follows: GAGVSQSPRYKVTKRGQDVALRCDPISGHVSLYWYRQALGQGPEFLTYFNYEAQQDKSGLPNDRFSAERPEGSISTLTIQRTEQRDSAMYRCASSLEAGGSYEQYFGPGTRLTVT.

The chain couples TRBV29-1 to TRBJ1-1; 8 bases align to TRBD1. The CDR3 consists of 14 residues. V lost 4 bases, J lost 6 bases, and 10 bases stayed unmatched. Germline CDR1 is SQVTM and CDR2 is ANQGSEA. The CDR3 protein is CSVVEGQGRSEAFF. The DNA of the CDR3 is TGCAGCGTTGTCGAAGGACAGGGACGGTCTGAAGCTTTCTTT. Drawing the rest from reference TRBV29-1 and TRBJ1-1, the complete variable domain is SAVISQKPSRDICQRGTSLTIQCQVDSQVTMMFWYRQQPGQSLTLIATANQGSEATYESGFVIDKFPISRPNLTFSTLTVSNMSPEDSSIYLCSVVEGQGRSEAFFGQGTRLTVV.

This chain links TRBV30 with TRBJ2-7; D uncertain. The V end was cut by 0 bases, the J end by 7 bases, with 16 bases between. The germline CDR1 and CDR2 sequences are GTSNPN and SVGIG (reference sequence). There are 14 residues in the CDR3. As DNA, the CDR3 is TGTGCCTGGAGTGTACTGACTCTTTGGTGGGAGCAGTACTTC. Encoded protein: CAWSVLTLWWEQYF. Complete variable domain (other parts from reference TRBV30 and TRBJ2-7): SQTIHQWPATLVQPVGSPLSLECTVEGTSNPNLYWYRQAAGRGLQLLFYSVGIGQISSEVPQNLSASRPQDRQFILSSKKLLLSDSGFYLCAWSVLTLWWEQYFGPGTRLTVT.

The chain joins TRBV7-2 to TRBJ2-7, with 9 positions matching TRBD2. The CDR3 has 15 residues. Germline V lookup: CDR1 SGHTA, CDR2 FQGNSA. The junction had 6 bases not matched to a gene; V was cut back by 1 base and J by 5 bases. CDR3 protein: CASSLGGAGGNEQYF. The CDR3 bases are TGTGCCAGCAGCTTAGGTGGAGCGGGAGGCAACGAGCAGTACTTC.

V usage is TRBV2 and J usage is TRBJ1-1; D unclear. The CDR3 sequence is 13 residues long. V lost 4 bases and J lost 6, with 12 bases in between. Per germline, CDR1 SNHLY and CDR2 FYNNEI. The CDR3 DNA follows: TGTGCCAGCAGTGGGCAGCCCGGGGCTGAAGCTTTCTTT. Translated: CASSGQPGAEAFF.

This chain uses TRBV19 with TRBJ2-5; TRBD2 agrees at 10 bases. Germline lookup yields CDR1 LNHDA and CDR2 SQIVND (reference sequence). Germline trimming cut 6 bases from V and 6 bases from J; bases unmatched to any gene: 19. The CDR3 is made up of 18 amino acids. The CDR3 is CASRMSGHNTSGVQTQYF. DNA for the CDR3: TGTGCCAGTAGAATGTCTGGGCACAATACTAGCGGGGTCCAGACCCAGTACTTC.